The 29 T cell receptor beta chains below were found in one sample sequenced in a study of vaccination and CD4 T cells after COVID-19. An Oncomine TCR Beta short-read assay was used to sequence the DNA from cultured CD4+ T cells. TCRdb re-called the PCR reads through MiXCR, storing one row per CDR3 protein. Of about 13,000 distinct CDR3 sequences listed, around 50% are singletons. The treatment is: approximately nine-day PBMC culture with coronavirus spike peptide pools or control peptides (ViraFEST assay). These receptors have no identified antigens. What was sequenced was CD4+ T cells from blood, cultured in vitro. The receptor source for this set is a human donor who had recovered from COVID-19.

This chain connects TRBV6-2 or TRBV6-3 to TRBJ1-4; D gene uncertain. The CDR3 extends over 12 amino acids. Trimming shortened V by 6 bases and J by 8 bases, and 10 bases separated the two germline ends. Per germline, CDR1 MNHEY and CDR2 SVGEGT. CDR3 protein: CASRSPKEKLFF. CDR3 in DNA: TGTGCCAGCAGGTCACCGAAGGAAAAACTGTTTTTT.

J is TRBJ1-1 and V is TRBV21-1; TRBD1 was called by the table and not checked on the DNA. TRBV21-1 is annotated as a pseudogene. The CDR3 consists of 13 residues. This CDR3 reads CASTGQGDTEAFF. As DNA, the CDR3 is TGTGCCAGCACTGGACAGGGGGACACTGAAGCTTTCTTT.

This clonotype came up a few times. This rearrangement joins TRBV7-8 to TRBJ1-6; 9 bases align to TRBD1. The germline CDR1 and CDR2 sequences are SGHVS and FQNEAQ. The CDR3 covers 18 residues. After removal of 5 bases from V and 0 bases from J, the junction contained 8 bases not matched to a gene. The DNA for the CDR3 is TGTGCCAGCAGCCACGGGACAGGGCAAAGCTCCTATAATTCACCCCTCCACTTT. Translation: CASSHGTGQSSYNSPLHF.

The genes are TRBV20-1 and TRBJ1-5, with D unclear. V lost 0 bases to trimming and J lost 1 base, with 13 bases between them. Germline values: CDR1 DFQATT, CDR2 SNEGSKA (reference sequence). The CDR3 runs to 16 residues. The chain's CDR3 is CSARDPGRTSNQPQHF. The CDR3 DNA is TGCAGTGCTAGAGATCCTGGACGCACAAGCAATCAGCCCCAGCATTTT.

This clonotype was detected only a few times. The chain joins TRBV3-1 to TRBJ1-1; D not resolved. Germline lookup yields CDR1 LGHDT and CDR2 YNNKEL (reference sequence). Trimming took off 3 bases at V and 6 bases at J, with 14 bases between the two ends. This CDR3 contains 14 residues. CDR3 protein: CASSHSGKWPEAFF. CDR3 DNA sequence: TGTGCCAGCAGCCATTCAGGTAAATGGCCTGAAGCTTTCTTT.

This clonotype was picked up one time. The chain recombines TRBV28 with TRBJ1-5, with a tentative D call TRBD1 (5 bases). V shed 7 bases and J shed 0 bases, with 10 bases lying between them. Germline-derived CDR1 and CDR2 are MDHEN and SYDVKM. The CDR3 extends over 14 amino acids. Written as DNA, the CDR3 is TGTGCCAGCAATTGGGGCTATAGCAATCAGCCCCAGCATTTT. Amino acids: CASNWGYSNQPQHF. Combining the CDR3 with reference TRBV28 and TRBJ1-5 gives the whole variable domain DVKVTQSSRYLVKRTGEKVFLECVQDMDHENMFWYRQDPGLGLRLIYFSYDVKMKEKGDIPEGYSVSREKKERFSLILESASTNQTSMYLCASNWGYSNQPQHFGDGTRLSIL.

This clonotype was detected a few times. The chain has TRBV7-9 and TRBJ2-3; D gene ambiguous. Germline V gene data show CDR1 as SEHNR and CDR2 as FQNEAQ (reference sequence). Deletions cut 1 base from V and 0 bases from J, with 5 bases between. The CDR3 extends over 14 amino acids. CDR3 region: CASSLEYSTDTQYF. The CDR3 DNA follows: TGTGCCAGCAGCTTAGAGTACAGCACAGATACGCAGTATTTT.

This chain connects TRBV4-1 to TRBJ2-1, with D unresolved. Germline CDR1 and CDR2: MGHRA and YSYEKL. The CDR3 is 11 amino acids. With 2 bases removed from V and 9 bases from J, the gap between germline ends came to 5 bases. CDR3 sequence (DNA): TGCGCCAGCAGCCAACCTGGTGAGCAGTTCTTC. Its protein product is CASSQPGEQFF.

This clonotype appeared a few times. The chain carries TRBV20-1 and TRBJ1-1; D not certain. Germline V gene data show CDR1 as DFQATT and CDR2 as SNEGSKA (reference sequence). The CDR3 runs to 14 residues. CDR3 amino acids: CRTLGGTMNTEAFF. CDR3 in DNA: TGCAGAACTCTCGGCGGAACGATGAACACTGAAGCTTTCTTT.

The chain recombines TRBV12-3 or TRBV12-4 with TRBJ1-6; 7 nucleotides align to TRBD1. The ends lost 2 bases at V and 9 bases at J; junction bases unmatched: 4. The CDR3 covers 14 residues. CDR3 residues: CASSLRQGGSPLHF. The CDR3 DNA reads as TGTGCCAGCAGTTTAAGACAGGGAGGTTCACCCCTCCACTTT.

The sample holds a few counts of this clonotype. The chain employs TRBV20-1 and TRBJ2-7; D tentatively reads TRBD1 or TRBD2 (5 bases each). Between the trimmed V and J ends, which lost 0 bases and 2 bases, there was a span of 17 bases. This CDR3 region has 16 residues. CDR1 is DFQATT and CDR2 is SNEGSKA in the germline V gene (reference sequence). The DNA for the CDR3 is TGCAGTGCTAGAGATATGGGTAAGGGGACCACCTACGAGCAGTACTTC. Its protein product is CSARDMGKGTTYEQYF.

The J gene is TRBJ2-1, the V gene TRBV7-3; D may correspond to TRBD1 or TRBD2 (5 bases each). The V end lost 6 bases, the J end lost 7 bases, and 16 bases lay between the germline ends. CDR1 is SGHTA and CDR2 is FQGTGA in the germline V gene. The CDR3 is 14 residues long. The CDR3 coding sequence is TGTGCCAGCAGACGGGACCCCAGGGAGAATGAGCAGTTCTTC. Its protein is CASRRDPRENEQFF.

The chain recombines TRBV7-3 with TRBJ2-1; 9 nucleotides align to TRBD2. The CDR3 runs to 17 residues. CDR1 and CDR2 from the germline V gene are SGHTA and FQGTGA. With V trimmed by 1 base and J by 5 bases, 9 bases remained unmatched. The CDR3 sequence is CASSLKVSGSLNNEQFF. The CDR3 coding sequence is TGTGCCAGCAGCTTAAAGGTTAGCGGGAGTTTGAACAATGAGCAGTTCTTC.

The rearrangement joins TRBV2 to TRBJ2-6; TRBD1 matches at 9 bases. The CDR3 totals 17 residues. V shed 6 bases, J shed 1 base, and the junction held 7 bases outside the gene matches. Germline CDR1 SNHLY, CDR2 FYNNEI. CDR3 amino acids: CASRLTGGASGANVLTF. The CDR3 region has the DNA TGTGCCAGCAGGCTAACAGGGGGCGCGTCTGGGGCCAACGTCCTGACTTTC.

The chain joins TRBV6-5 to TRBJ2-7; no clear D. CDR3 length equals 14 residues. Trimming took 2 bases from V and 1 from J, leaving 9 bases between them. Germline V gives CDR1 MNHEY, CDR2 SVGAGI. DNA for the CDR3: TGTGCCAGCAGTTACATAAGGGATTCCTACGAGCAGTACTTC. Amino acids: CASSYIRDSYEQYF.

This clonotype has just a few counts. This sequence joins TRBV6-1 and TRBJ1-1; D might be TRBD1 (6 bases). Germline assignment: CDR1 MNHNS and CDR2 SASEGT. The CDR3 sequence is 17 residues long. V was shortened by 6 bases and J by 0 bases, with 20 bases between the two germline ends. The CDR3 sequence is CASRVRDIGLMNTEAFF. CDR3 DNA: TGTGCCAGCAGAGTGCGGGACATTGGCCTCATGAACACTGAAGCTTTCTTT.

V usage is TRBV20-1 and J usage is TRBJ1-1; D remains unclear. This CDR3 is built from 11 residues. The V gene's germline CDR1 is DFQATT and CDR2 SNEGSKA (reference sequence). The V gene lost 7 bases and the J gene lost 1 base, with 7 bases spanning the gap. The CDR3 DNA sequence: TGCAGTGTTCAGAAGAACACTGAAGCTTTCTTT. Translation gives CSVQKNTEAFF.

By frequency in the sample, this clonotype is medium-sized. J is TRBJ1-3 and V is TRBV6-5; 7 bases fit TRBD1. The CDR3 extends over 14 amino acids. Trimming at V came to 4 bases and at J to 4 bases, leaving 4 bases not matched to a gene. CDR1 MNHEY and CDR2 SVGAGI come from the germline V gene. CDR3 amino acids: CASSLGGEGNTIYF. The CDR3 DNA follows: TGTGCCAGCAGTTTAGGGGGCGAAGGAAACACCATATATTTT.

V gene TRBV10-3 combines with J gene TRBJ2-2, with TRBD1 matching 8 bases. Germline values: CDR1 ENHRY, CDR2 SYGVKD. The J segment lost 1 base and the V segment lost 6 bases, leaving 1 base of the junction unmatched. The CDR3 runs 14 residues. The CDR3 loop is CAIRGTGNTGELFF. As DNA, the CDR3 is TGTGCCATCAGGGGGACAGGGAACACCGGGGAGCTGTTTTTT.

The V gene is TRBV6-1, the J gene TRBJ2-1; D might be TRBD1 or TRBD2, each matching 5 bases. The germline V gene encodes CDR1 MNHNS and CDR2 SASEGT. Trimming shortened V by 7 bases and J by 5 bases, and 18 bases separated the two germline ends. The length of the CDR3 is 15 residues. This CDR3 is CASINGDGADNEQFF. CDR3 bases: TGTGCCAGCATCAACGGGGACGGAGCGGACAATGAGCAGTTCTTC.

In its sample, this clonotype was seen a few times. The CDR3 reads CASSRRTGIMGGELFF. CDR3 DNA: TGTGCCAGCAGCCGAAGGACAGGGATAATGGGCGGGGAGCTGTTTTTT. The chain joins TRBV7-9 to TRBJ2-2; TRBD1 agrees at 8 bases. With 5 bases clipped from V and 7 bases from J, the junction kept 12 bases outside the gene matches. Germline V CDR1 and CDR2: SEHNR, FQNEAQ (reference sequence). The CDR3 totals 16 residues.

This clonotype was counted between two and nine times. This sequence joins TRBV24-1 and TRBJ1-5; D unresolved. The V end was cut by 5 bases, the J end by 3 bases, with 10 bases between. Germline CDR1 is KGHDR and CDR2 is SFDVKD. CDR3 size: 14 residues. For the CDR3, the DNA is TGTGCCACCAGTGGTATTGGCCCCAATCAGCCCCAGCATTTT. Its protein is CATSGIGPNQPQHF.

In this sample, this clonotype turned up once. The V call is TRBV6-1, the J call TRBJ1-4, with a possible D match to TRBD1 (5 bases). The CDR3 sequence is 11 residues long. V shed 10 bases and J shed 8 bases, with 11 bases lying between them. Germline V gene lookup returns CDR1 MNHNS and CDR2 SASEGT. The CDR3 region is CATRGAEKLFF. The CDR3, as DNA: TGTGCCACAAGAGGGGCAGAAAAACTGTTTTTT.

V usage is TRBV28 and J usage is TRBJ2-7; weak D call: TRBD1 (6 bases). The CDR3 consists of 15 residues. Trimming left V 8 bases short and J 0 bases short, with 17 bases between. Germline V gives CDR1 MDHEN, CDR2 SYDVKM. In DNA, the CDR3 is TGTGCCAGCCTGAGGACCCTGGGGGCCTCCTACGAGCAGTACTTC. The encoded protein is CASLRTLGASYEQYF.

The chain has TRBV12-3 or TRBV12-4 and TRBJ2-3; 9 nucleotides match TRBD2. The CDR3 spans 18 residues. The V gene end was trimmed by 6 bases and the J gene end by 1 base; junction bases not matched to a gene: 14. CDR3 loop: CASSSGTSRRSRTDTQYF. The CDR3 DNA follows: TGTGCCAGCAGCTCCGGGACTAGCAGGAGGTCCCGCACAGATACGCAGTATTTT.

V is TRBV2 and J is TRBJ2-7; 12 nucleotides agree with TRBD2. Germline V gene data show CDR1 as SNHLY and CDR2 as FYNNEI. CDR3 length: 16 amino acids. V dropped 6 bases and J dropped 2; count of bases not matched to a gene: 8. The CDR3 loop is CASSPGLAGSTYEQYF. Written as DNA, the CDR3 is TGTGCCAGCAGCCCTGGACTAGCGGGATCAACCTACGAGCAGTACTTC.

The V gene is TRBV2, the J gene TRBJ1-4, with D unresolved. The CDR3 covers 14 residues. CDR1 is SNHLY and CDR2 is FYNNEI in the germline V gene. V shed 0 bases and J shed 5 bases, with 7 bases lying between them. CDR3 sequence: CASSEALRNEKLFF. CDR3 in DNA: TGTGCCAGCAGTGAAGCGCTGAGGAATGAAAAACTGTTTTTT.

The V call is TRBV10-3, the J call TRBJ1-6; D might be TRBD1 (5 bases). Trimming cost V 0 bases and J 10 bases, with 13 bases left between them. Germline loops: CDR1 ENHRY, CDR2 SYGVKD. This CDR3 contains 15 residues. The CDR3 spells CAISESVRAQSPLHF. The CDR3 DNA follows: TGTGCCATCAGTGAGTCGGTCAGGGCCCAATCACCCCTCCACTTT.

The V and J genes are TRBV24-1 and TRBJ2-7, with D perhaps assigned TRBD1 or TRBD2 (5 bases each). CDR3 length: 15 residues. Germline CDR1 reads KGHDR; CDR2 reads SFDVKD. Between the trimmed V and J ends, which lost 3 bases and 4 bases, there was a span of 15 bases. The CDR3 is CATSDQGTSRYEQYF. DNA for the CDR3: TGTGCCACCAGTGATCAAGGGACGTCTAGGTACGAGCAGTACTTC.